This T cell receptor (beta chain) was recorded in a study of identical twins (TCRdb year 2016). Some background on the complete study: The study deep-sequenced TCR alpha and beta repertoires from monozygotic twins, unrelated adults of various ages and cord blood to test whether fetal clonotypes persist. To rule out contamination, the twin experiments were replicated at different times with different library preparation protocols. Broader findings and caveats from the paper: Excess twin sharing in beta out-of-frame sequences was weaker because fewer shared sequences lowered the signal-to-noise ratio. Abundant cord blood beta clonotypes had fewer insertions, young adult naive repertoires showed a similar but weaker trend, and memory repertoires showed no such trend. Because the same donors could not be followed over many years, the conclusions relied on cross-sectional statistical analysis. Out-of-frame TCR alpha sharing in monozygotic twins was systematically underestimated by recombination models, whereas sharing between unrelated individuals was in agreement with the recombination models. Compared with coincidental sharing between unrelated individuals, an excess of low generation-probability sequences was observed among out-of-frame TCR alpha sequences shared between twins. Invariant T cells such as MAIT and iNKT could partly confound zero-insertion analyses, although diverse VJ usage argued against such confounding for most clonotypes.

This clonotype was seen only a few times. Its binding antigen is unknown. Nothing much larger sits one base from this clone, and base qualities are not available. The library was obtained by 5' RACE. The sequencer was an Illumina HiSeq 2000. Template switching introduced a universal primer binding site; the final cDNA contained a unique molecular identifier, enabling accurate counting of TCR cDNA molecules. Specific primers in the conserved constant-segment region were used to synthesize first-strand cDNA for the TCR alpha and beta chains. To control for contamination, every cDNA library carried two barcodes: a SMART-Mk sample barcode plus Illumina barcodes. TruSeq adapter sequences along with Illumina sample barcodes were introduced in two successive PCR steps. Sequencing of the TCR alpha and beta cDNA libraries was done on the Illumina HiSeq platform using custom primers. On the study's bioinformatics: MiGEC processed the raw reads to extract unique molecular identifiers, while MiXCR was used to determine the CDR3 positions. For each individual, recombination models were inferred using an EM algorithm with the repgenHMM and IGoR tools. The tcR package in R was used for shared clonotype analysis, with sharing normalized by the product of cloneset sizes. To study raw recombination without the effects of thymic and clonal selection, out-of-frame nonproductive sequences were analyzed. TCRdb cleaned the public reads at Q25 with fastp, built clones with MiXCR and kept in-frame beta chains. Rows merge per CDR3 protein into single entries with the most common DNA and genes. TCRdb, not the original authors, processed these V and J calls. A total of more than 650,000 distinct CDR3 sequences appear in this sample, roughly 6.2% of them only once. The ten largest clones capture 1.5% to 2% of the sample.

V was cut back by 3 bases and J by 2 bases, leaving a gap of 10 bases between them. In the germline V gene, CDR1 corresponds to MNHNS and CDR2 to SASEGT. The CDR3 holds 15 amino acids from the cysteine to the phenylalanine. Of the read, only the CDR3 DNA is kept; its 45 bases are in frame from base 1. Every donor in the study was a healthy Caucasian. Three unrelated non-twin adults were also sequenced: a male aged 18 to 30, a male aged 50 to 60 and a female aged 50 to 60. Using Miltenyi CD45RO+ enrichment and human naive T-cell isolation kits, memory (CD45RO+) and naive T cells were isolated from PBMC.

Sequencing input: naive T cells sorted from blood. The sample's cell subset or site, from its label and the paper: cells isolated with a human naive T-cell isolation kit. This TCR was sampled from a man aged 18 to 30 in good health. The V and J segments used are TRBV6-1 and TRBJ2-2, with TRBD1 as a weak D call on 6 bases. The DNA sequence follows: TGTGCCAGCAGTGAGCAAGGGGGAAACACCGGGGAGCTGTTTTTT. Translated, this gives CASSEQGGNTGELFF.